The sequence of this TCR beta chain was determined in a study of blood T cell repertoires in COVID-19. On the study more broadly: From the United States, Italy and Spain came samples of acute and convalescent COVID-19. T cells, B-cell-depleted T cells, or PBMCs supplied cDNA or gDNA.

Study processing details: Amplification from reference gene primers served as the basis for estimated nucleated cell counts. TCRdb's copy holds only in-frame clones and misses some; the assay was immunoSEQ multiplex PCR. The V and J calls and the clone size are those of that table, but D and trimming were determined from the DNA. The sample carries 140,000 or so clones, around nine tenths recorded once. V was clipped by 4 bases and J by 0 bases, with 7 bases between them. CDR3 length: 15 residues. Per germline, CDR1 MGHDK and CDR2 SYGVNS. The sample consisted of peripheral blood. This receptor was obtained from a human donor in a cohort sampled during active COVID-19. This chain connects TRBV25-1 to TRBJ1-6; D unclear. This CDR3 reads CASSGESSYNSPLHF. CDR3 nucleotides: TGTGCCAGCAGTGGAGAGAGCTCCTATAATTCACCCCTCCACTTT.